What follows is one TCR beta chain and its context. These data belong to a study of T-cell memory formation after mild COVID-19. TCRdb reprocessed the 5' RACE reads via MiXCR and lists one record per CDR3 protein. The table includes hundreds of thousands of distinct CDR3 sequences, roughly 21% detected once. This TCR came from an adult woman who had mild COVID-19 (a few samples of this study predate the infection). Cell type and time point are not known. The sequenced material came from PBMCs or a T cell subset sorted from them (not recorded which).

The DNA for the CDR3 is TGTGCCAGCAGTGGGGGGGGTGTGGGCACAGATACGCAGTATTTT. It is translated as CASSGGGVGTDTQYF. This sequence joins TRBV6-5 and TRBJ2-3, with 7 positions matching TRBD2. This CDR3 is built from 15 residues. Germline CDR1 is MNHEY and CDR2 is SVGAGI. V lost 5 bases to trimming and J lost 1 base; unmatched junction nucleotides: 6.